The present T cell receptor beta chain was sequenced within a study of CD8 T cells in Susac syndrome (dated by TCRdb to about 2019). Some background on the complete study: The study used repertoire sequencing to test whether antigen drove CD8+ T cell activation and differentiation in Susac syndrome. CD8+ T cell repertoire clonality was compared between some 12 healthy donors, approximately 14 Susac syndrome patients and approximately 16 multiple sclerosis patients.

RNA was extracted with the RNeasy kit and roughly 0.45 to 1 ug was reverse transcribed using random hexamers. The immunoSEQ multiplex PCR assay, covering 54 Vbeta and 13 Jbeta segments, was used to amplify TCR beta CDR3 regions. Bias from PCR amplification was corrected by using a synthetic template baseline for primer optimization and for computational correction. Turning to the authors' computational methods: Reads were assigned to V, D and J genes according to IMGT and analyzed in immunoSEQ Analyzer, with only productive sequences retained. Clonality was calculated as one minus the Shannon entropy normalized by log2 of the number of productive unique sequences. For each patient and control, public and private clones were evaluated among the 100 most prevalent clones. Susac-specific clones were defined as absent from healthy and MS cohorts, over a thousand published viral clones and other ImmuneACCESS disease sequences. The public reads were run again by TCRdb, first through fastp at Q25 and then through MiXCR, and only productive beta chains were kept. Rows matching on CDR3 protein sequence are summarized as one entry with the most common DNA and genes. These V and J calls are TCRdb output, not the study's own analysis. A total of 250,000 to 300,000 distinct CDR3 sequences appear in this sample, around 85% of them only once. The ten largest clones take up 0.21% of the sample.

Peripheral blood CD8+ and CD4+ T cells from healthy donors, Susac syndrome patients and multiple sclerosis patients were profiled by high-throughput TCR beta sequencing. The multiple sclerosis controls were treatment-naive patients whose relapsing-remitting disease, either stable or active, fulfilled the revised McDonald criteria. CD8+ TEMRA cells were enriched by FACS, while bulk CD8+ and CD4+ T cells were purified by magnetic negative isolation. Blood was drawn into EDTA tubes, processed within 24 hours, and PBMCs were isolated by density gradient centrifugation. PBMCs destined for TCR sequencing were cryopreserved in liquid nitrogen and later thawed in a 37 °C water bath. The sorted or isolated CD4+, CD8+ and CD8+ TEMRA cells reached a purity of at least 90%. On this clonotype: No antigen is known for it. Base qualities were left out, and no much larger clone turns up one base away.

Via the germline V gene (reference sequence), CDR1 is MNHEY and CDR2 SMNVEV. From its cysteine to its phenylalanine, the CDR3 spans 15 amino acids. Just CDR3 DNA is preserved here, 45 bases in frame from base 1. The junction shows trimming of 8 bases on V and 6 bases on J, and the gene matches do not reach 12 bases of it. Here is what the overall study found, with its caveats: The TCR sequencing and HLA analysis was acknowledged to have included a relatively small number of individuals.

Specimen: CD8+ T cells from PBMCs. This receptor was identified in a human donor with multiple sclerosis. The V and J genes are TRBV27 and TRBJ2-2; a stretch of 7 junction bases matches TRBD2. The CDR3 is CASSYGTISPGELFF. The nucleotide sequence is TGTGCCAGCTCTTACGGGACTATATCACCCGGGGAGCTGTTTTTT.